A selection of T cell receptor beta chains follows, all from one sample in a study of early T cells in non-severe SARS-CoV-2 infection. Each CDR3 protein is one row after TCRdb ran MiXCR on the 5' RACE reads. Of some 48,000 distinct CDR3 sequences in the sample, roughly 7.7% were seen once. Sequenced material: whole blood. The origin of the receptors is an adult who was a healthcare worker with PCR-confirmed SARS-CoV-2 infection or an uninfected control (not recorded which). Each CDR3 is given with its conserved first and last residue. The D gene is left open where the match is weak. Some rows mark clone size as missing; the rest say once, few, many or name a class of expanded clone.

j_call clone_size d_call v_call cdr3_aa cdr3_nt
TRBJ1-1 many TRBD1 TRBV18 CASSERQGENTEAFF TGTGCCAGCTCAGAGAGACAGGGAGAGAACACTGAAGCTTTCTTT
TRBJ1-1 many TRBD1 TRBV6-1 CASRQGGTEAFF TGTGCCAGCCGACAGGGAGGGACTGAAGCTTTCTTT
TRBJ2-7 many . TRBV12-3/TRBV12-4 CASSLASRSYEQYF TGTGCCAGCAGTTTAGCCTCCCGGTCCTACGAGCAGTACTTC
TRBJ1-5 many . TRBV30 CAWSVLGRNQPQHF TGTGCCTGGAGTGTTTTGGGGAGAAATCAGCCCCAGCATTTT
TRBJ1-2 few . TRBV7-9 CASSLDVWTANYGYTF TGTGCCAGCAGCTTAGACGTATGGACAGCTAACTATGGCTACACCTTC
TRBJ1-2 many . TRBV2 CASFRIGNYGYTF TGTGCCAGCTTCCGGATAGGCAACTATGGCTACACCTTC
TRBJ2-2 few TRBD1 TRBV7-9 CASSFGSQGVTGELFF TGTGCCAGCAGCTTTGGATCCCAGGGGGTTACCGGGGAGCTGTTTTTT
TRBJ2-3 . TRBD2 TRBV5-8 CASSSGLPMDTQYF TGTGCCAGCAGCTCGGGACTACCCATGGATACGCAGTATTTT
TRBJ1-1 few . TRBV27 CASSIQGWTEAFF TGTGCCAGCAGCATCCAAGGCTGGACTGAAGCTTTCTTT
TRBJ2-1 many TRBD1 TRBV10-3 CAIKGDSSYNEQFF TGTGCCATCAAGGGGGACAGCTCCTACAATGAGCAGTTCTTC
TRBJ2-5 . . TRBV29-1 CSVEDWTQYF TGCAGCGTCGAAGATTGGACCCAGTACTTC
TRBJ1-4 . TRBD1 TRBV5-4 CASSTDRGRSEKLFF TGTGCCAGCAGCACAGACAGGGGGCGAAGTGAAAAACTGTTTTTT
TRBJ2-2 many TRBD2 TRBV2 CASSDASGGFTGELFF TGTGCCAGCAGTGACGCTAGCGGGGGTTTCACCGGGGAGCTGTTTTTT
TRBJ2-3 many . TRBV10-3 CAISVRTTTDTQYF TGTGCCATCAGCGTTCGGACCACCACAGATACGCAGTATTTT
TRBJ1-6 many TRBD1 TRBV3-1 CASSHGQGYNSPLHF TGTGCCAGCAGCCACGGACAGGGGTATAATTCACCCCTCCACTTT
TRBJ2-5 . . TRBV5-1 CASSLGAAQETQYF TGCGCCAGCAGCTTGGGAGCAGCTCAAGAGACCCAGTACTTC
TRBJ1-5 many TRBD1 TRBV19 CASSKSPGGHQPQHF TGTGCCAGTAGTAAATCCCCAGGGGGTCATCAGCCCCAGCATTTT
TRBJ2-1 . . TRBV15 CATSSIRVGYNEQFF TGTGCCACCAGCAGCATCAGGGTCGGGTACAATGAGCAGTTCTTC
TRBJ2-5 . TRBD1 TRBV30 CAWSGFGTAQETQYF TGTGCCTGGAGTGGGTTCGGGACAGCTCAAGAGACCCAGTACTTC
TRBJ2-3 many TRBD2 TRBV20-1 CSAKKRGMTDTQYF TGCAGTGCTAAGAAGCGGGGGATGACAGATACGCAGTATTTT
TRBJ2-7 many . TRBV2 CASWSDRNHEQYF TGTGCCAGCTGGAGTGACAGGAACCACGAGCAGTACTTC
TRBJ2-2 many TRBD2 TRBV20-1 CSANPLSGGITGELFF TGCAGTGCAAATCCCCTTTCGGGGGGGATCACCGGGGAGCTGTTTTTT
TRBJ2-1 few TRBD2 TRBV29-1 CSVPPSGGSYNEQFF TGCAGCGTCCCCCCGAGCGGGGGGTCCTACAATGAGCAGTTCTTC
TRBJ1-1 many TRBD1 TRBV29-1 CSRRTGRWVNTEAFF TGCAGCCGACGGACAGGGAGATGGGTGAACACTGAAGCTTTCTTT
TRBJ2-3 many TRBD2 TRBV20-1 CSARDAGRGGTDTQYF TGCAGTGCTAGAGATGCAGGGCGGGGGGGCACAGATACGCAGTATTTT
TRBJ2-1 . . TRBV19 CASSIMGAFSYNEQFF TGTGCCAGTAGTATAATGGGGGCTTTCTCCTACAATGAGCAGTTCTTC
TRBJ1-2 many . TRBV12-3/TRBV12-4 CASSLSDGQFDYGYTF TGTGCCAGCAGTTTATCGGATGGACAGTTTGACTATGGCTACACCTTC
TRBJ1-5 many . TRBV12-3/TRBV12-4 CASSLGGQPQHF TGTGCCAGCAGTCTCGGGGGTCAGCCCCAGCATTTT
TRBJ2-3 few . TRBV7-9 CASRTDGGGTDTQYF TGTGCCAGCAGAACGGACGGGGGAGGCACAGATACGCAGTATTTT
TRBJ1-5 few . TRBV18 CASSPTGAIQPQHF TGTGCCAGCTCACCAACGGGGGCCATTCAGCCCCAGCATTTT
TRBJ2-1 . . TRBV29-1 CSVHRGGPRREQFF TGCAGCGTCCACAGGGGGGGCCCTAGGAGGGAGCAGTTCTTC
TRBJ2-2 many . TRBV10-2 CASTQFSNTGELFF TGCGCCAGCACCCAGTTTTCCAACACCGGGGAGCTGTTTTTT
TRBJ2-2 many . TRBV28 CASSFQSRENTGELFF TGTGCCAGCAGTTTTCAATCCCGAGAGAACACCGGGGAGCTGTTTTTT
TRBJ2-5 few TRBD2 TRBV12-3/TRBV12-4 CASSFRLAGGETQYF TGTGCCAGCAGTTTTCGGCTAGCGGGGGGAGAGACCCAGTACTTC
TRBJ2-7 . . TRBV2 CASRRVVEQYF TGTGCCAGCCGCCGCGTTGTCGAGCAGTACTTC
TRBJ1-1 few . TRBV29-1 CSVEGYTEAFF TGCAGCGTTGAAGGATACACTGAAGCTTTCTTT
TRBJ1-2 many . TRBV28 CASSLTDTFNYGYTF TGTGCCAGCAGTTTGACCGACACTTTTAACTATGGCTACACCTTC
TRBJ2-1 many . TRBV12-3/TRBV12-4 CASSSDRDEQFF TGTGCCAGCAGTTCGGACAGAGATGAGCAGTTCTTC
TRBJ2-3 many . TRBV14 CASSRQQASTDTQYF TGTGCCAGCAGCCGCCAACAGGCCTCCACAGATACGCAGTATTTT
TRBJ2-1 many . TRBV19 CASSIFGQEFF TGTGCCAGTAGTATATTTGGGCAGGAGTTCTTC
TRBJ2-3 . TRBD2 TRBV20-1 CSAYQRGRIDTQYF TGCAGTGCTTACCAGCGGGGGAGGATAGATACGCAGTATTTT
TRBJ1-2 . TRBD1 TRBV19 CASSNWDSTRLTNYGYTF TGTGCCAGTAGTAACTGGGACAGCACCCGTCTCACTAACTATGGCTACACCTTC
TRBJ1-5 . . TRBV12-3/TRBV12-4 CASSRGDSNQPQHF TGTGCCAGCAGTCGAGGCGATAGCAATCAGCCCCAGCATTTT
TRBJ1-2 many TRBD1 TRBV7-7 CASSFRQGNYGYTF TGTGCCAGCAGCTTCCGACAGGGGAACTATGGCTACACCTTC
TRBJ2-7 . . TRBV27 CASSVEQYF TGTGCCAGCAGTGTCGAGCAGTACTTC
TRBJ2-7 . . TRBV28 CASSPRQVYEQYF TGTGCCAGCAGTCCTAGACAGGTCTACGAGCAGTACTTC
TRBJ1-1 few TRBD1 TRBV6-5 CASSYTGAAAEAFF TGTGCCAGCAGTTACACAGGGGCGGCCGCTGAAGCTTTCTTT
TRBJ2-1 . . TRBV24-1 CATSPRQGGSYNEQFF TGTGCCACCAGTCCCCGACAGGGAGGATCCTACAATGAGCAGTTCTTC
TRBJ1-2 few . TRBV6-6 CASSSTVLVVTGYGYTF TGTGCCAGCAGCTCGACAGTCCTGGTCGTAACAGGCTATGGCTACACCTTC
TRBJ2-7 . TRBD1 TRBV20-1 CSAPTSGTGRNEQYF TGCAGTGCCCCGACCTCCGGGACAGGGAGAAACGAGCAGTACTTC
TRBJ2-2 . . TRBV7-9 CASSRVFDTGELFF TGTGCCAGCTCGAGGGTTTTTGACACCGGGGAGCTGTTTTTT
TRBJ2-7 . . TRBV5-6 CASSSRDRAYEQYF TGTGCCAGCAGCTCAAGGGACCGCGCCTACGAGCAGTACTTC
TRBJ1-1 many . TRBV29-1 CSIEGTARWNTEAFF TGCAGCATTGAGGGAACGGCGCGATGGAACACTGAAGCTTTCTTT
TRBJ2-3 . TRBD1 TRBV7-9 CASSPTGQPTDTQYF TGTGCCAGCAGCCCGACGGGACAGCCTACAGATACGCAGTATTTT
TRBJ2-1 many TRBD2 TRBV12-3/TRBV12-4 CASRLAGFYNEQFF TGTGCCAGCAGACTAGCGGGGTTCTACAATGAGCAGTTCTTC
TRBJ1-6 . TRBD1 TRBV7-6 CASSRDRVDNSPLHF TGTGCCAGCAGCCGGGACAGAGTAGATAATTCACCCCTCCACTTT
TRBJ1-2 many . TRBV9 CASSVGGTAANYGYTF TGTGCCAGCAGCGTAGGGGGAACGGCCGCTAACTATGGCTACACCTTC
TRBJ1-4 many . TRBV18 CASSPRTSEKLFF TGTGCCAGCTCACCACGGACATCTGAAAAACTGTTTTTT